Presented here are 7 T cell receptor beta chains from one specimen sequenced in a study of shared clonotypes between healthy human individuals (dated by TCRdb to about 2020). The library was made by the immunoSEQ multiplex PCR assay. The table comes from immuneACCESS by way of TCRdb, which keeps in-frame sequences with V and J called. Part of the clones is missing from these tables; in studies checked, under half for an unresolved V gene and the rest for unknown reasons. The sample data list 1.4 million or so clones, and roughly 98.5% of these were observed just once. Clones ranked in the top ten supply 0.36% of the sample. The sample comprised naive CD4+ T cells sorted from blood. The intended sense of this specimen's cell subset or site label: CD45RA+ positively selected. The receptor set was obtained from a man aged 30 to 39 in good health.

The chain employs TRBV27 and TRBJ2-1, with 12 bases lining up with TRBD2. This CDR3 is 16 amino acids long. With V trimmed by 1 base and J by 6 bases, 4 bases remained unmatched. From germline, CDR1 is MNHEY and CDR2 SMNVEV (reference sequence). In DNA, the CDR3 is TGTGCCAGCAGTTTATGGACTAGCGGGACTTTCAATGAGCAGTTCTTC. Protein sequence: CASSLWTSGTFNEQFF.

The chain links TRBV9 to TRBJ2-1, with 8 bases aligning to TRBD2. Germline values: CDR1 SGDLS, CDR2 YYNGEE. The length of the CDR3 is 15 residues. With V trimmed by 2 bases and J by 5 bases, 6 bases remained unmatched. CDR3 region: CASSVPGGPNNEQFF. The CDR3 DNA reads as TGTGCCAGCAGCGTCCCGGGAGGGCCGAACAATGAGCAGTTCTTC.

Comments on this clone: Other DNA sequences in this sample translate to the same CDR3. J is TRBJ2-3 and V is TRBV5-4, with 7 bases identical to TRBD2. Germline CDR1 reads SGHNT; CDR2 reads YYREEE (reference sequence). The CDR3 runs to 14 residues. Trimming cost V 4 bases and J 2 bases; bases outside gene matches: 4. The CDR3 sequence: CASSLGGDTDTQYF. CDR3 DNA: TGTGCCAGCAGCCTGGGAGGGGACACAGATACGCAGTATTTT.

This clone was seen a single time. The chain couples TRBV28 to TRBJ2-7; D unresolved. Germline values: CDR1 MDHEN, CDR2 SYDVKM. V was clipped by 7 bases and J by 6 bases, with 10 bases between them. This CDR3 has 11 residues. CDR3 bases: TGTGCCAGCAAAACCCCTTCCGAGCAGTACTTC. Its translation is CASKTPSEQYF.

This chain connects TRBV6-1 to TRBJ2-1; 9 bases fit TRBD2. The CDR3 contains 15 residues. From germline, CDR1 is MNHNS and CDR2 SASEGT. With 7 bases clipped from V and 2 bases from J, the junction kept 6 bases outside the gene matches. In DNA, the CDR3 is TGTGCCAGCACCCGGAGGACTAGCGCCTACAATGAGCAGTTCTTC. The encoded protein is CASTRRTSAYNEQFF.

The V and J genes are TRBV19 and TRBJ2-1; D is perhaps TRBD1 or TRBD2 (7 bases each). This CDR3 has 16 amino acids. Germline V gene lookup returns CDR1 LNHDA and CDR2 SQIVND (reference sequence). Between the trimmed V and J ends, which lost 3 bases and 7 bases, there was a span of 19 bases. The CDR3 here is CASSIQGGISLNEQFF. CDR3 bases: TGTGCCAGTAGTATCCAGGGGGGGATTTCGTTGAATGAGCAGTTCTTC.

This chain joins TRBV18 and TRBJ2-1, with D maybe TRBD2 (5 bases). V lost 1 base, J lost 8 bases, and 18 bases lay in between. The CDR3 spans 16 residues. Germline CDR1 reads KGHSH; CDR2 reads LQKENI. The CDR3 nucleotides are TGTGCCAGCTCACCACTGCGGGTCGGGCCAATTGATGAGCAGTTCTTC. It yields the protein CASSPLRVGPIDEQFF.